Below are 25 T cell receptor beta chains sequenced from a single sample in a study of blood T cell repertoires in COVID-19. The repertoire was sequenced with immunoSEQ multiplex PCR; TCRdb's copy has only in-frame clones and lacks some. This table holds 270,000 or so clones, approximately 84% found once. The sequenced material came from peripheral blood. These receptor sequences come from a human donor with COVID-19, enrolled during active disease. The donor label of this sample is uncertain.

The chain carries TRBV5-4 and TRBJ2-7; 13 bases align to TRBD2. Per the germline V gene, CDR1 is SGHNT and CDR2 is YYREEE (reference sequence). The CDR3 is 15 residues long. The junction had 5 bases not matched to a gene; V was cut back by 4 bases and J by 4 bases. The CDR3 here is CASSQGLAGVYEQYF. The CDR3 DNA sequence: TGTGCCAGCAGCCAAGGACTAGCGGGAGTGTACGAGCAGTACTTC. Drawing the rest from reference TRBV5-4 and TRBJ2-7, the complete variable domain is ETGVTQSPTHLIKTRGQQVTLRCSSQSGHNTVSWYQQALGQGPQFIFQYYREEENGRGNFPPRFSGLQFPNYSSELNVNALELDDSALYLCASSQGLAGVYEQYFGPGTRLTVT.

This chain uses TRBV11-2 with TRBJ2-7; TRBD1 matches at 8 bases. Looked up from germline, CDR1 is SGHAT and CDR2 is FQNNGV. Trimming removed 0 bases from V and 2 bases from J; junction bases left unmatched: 3. This CDR3 spans 15 amino acids. The CDR3: CASSLDWTGPYEQYF. As DNA, the CDR3 is TGTGCCAGCAGCTTAGACTGGACAGGGCCCTACGAGCAGTACTTC.

This chain uses TRBV19 with TRBJ1-6, with D uncertain. V shed 5 bases and J shed 0 bases, with 8 bases lying between them. CDR1 LNHDA and CDR2 SQIVND come from the germline V gene (reference sequence). The CDR3 length is 15 residues. Here the CDR3 DNA reads TGTGCCAGTAGTCCGGGGAGCTCCTATAATTCACCCCTCCACTTT. Translation: CASSPGSSYNSPLHF.

The J gene is TRBJ1-6, the V gene TRBV19; possible D gene TRBD1, 5 bases. Germline values: CDR1 LNHDA, CDR2 SQIVND (reference sequence). Trimming took 7 bases from V and 4 from J, leaving 14 bases between them. This CDR3 region has 15 residues. CDR3: CASKGREPYNSPLHF. The CDR3 DNA is TGTGCCAGTAAGGGGAGGGAGCCATATAATTCACCCCTCCACTTT. The complete variable domain, with remaining parts taken from reference TRBV19 and TRBJ1-6, reads DGGITQSPKYLFRKEGQNVTLSCEQNLNHDAMYWYRQDPGQGLRLIYYSQIVNDFQKGDIAEGYSVSREKKESFPLTVTSAQKNPTAFYLCASKGREPYNSPLHFGNGTRLTVT.

CDR3 protein: CARSLAQEGVNYGYTF. Here the CDR3 DNA reads TGTGCCAGAAGCTTAGCGCAAGAGGGGGTTAACTATGGCTACACCTTC. The chain carries TRBV7-5 and TRBJ1-2; the table's D gene call, TRBD1, was not cross checked with the DNA. TRBV7-5 is a known pseudogene. The CDR3 spans 16 residues.

This rearrangement joins TRBV5-8 to TRBJ1-3; D not certain. V was cut by 1 base and J by 9 bases, with 11 bases left in between. CDR3 size: 13 residues. In germline, CDR1 is SGHTS, CDR2 YDEGEE. The CDR3 sequence is CASSLRSIGTIYF. Written as DNA, the CDR3 is TGTGCCAGCAGCTTGCGGTCCATTGGCACCATATATTTT.

This clone appeared once. This chain links TRBV28 with TRBJ2-3, with D hard to call. The CDR3 spans 12 residues. The V gene lost 3 bases and the J gene lost 3 bases, with 4 bases spanning the gap. CDR1 MDHEN and CDR2 SYDVKM come from the germline V gene. CDR3: CASSFFTDTQYF. Written as DNA, the CDR3 is TGTGCCAGCAGTTTCTTTACAGATACGCAGTATTTT.

This chain joins TRBV5-5 and TRBJ2-7, with TRBD2 matching 12 bases. CDR3 size: 15 residues. Germline V gene sequence: CDR1 SGHKS, CDR2 YYEKEE (reference sequence). The trim removed 4 bases at V and 4 bases at J, leaving 6 bases unmatched. This CDR3 is CASSGASGREYEQYF. CDR3 nucleotides: TGTGCCAGCAGCGGAGCTAGCGGGAGGGAATACGAGCAGTACTTC.

V gene TRBV19 combines with J gene TRBJ1-2; D may be TRBD1 (6 bases). Germline assignment: CDR1 LNHDA and CDR2 SQIVND (reference sequence). The V gene lost 3 bases and the J gene lost 6 bases, with 14 bases spanning the gap. The CDR3 sequence is 14 residues long. CDR3: CASSMVGQVNGYTF. The CDR3 nucleotides read TGTGCCAGTAGTATGGTGGGACAAGTGAATGGCTACACCTTC.

This clone was counted a single time. J is TRBJ2-7 and V is TRBV5-1; D is perhaps TRBD2 (7 bases). CDR1 SGHRS and CDR2 YFSETQ come from the germline V gene. Trimming took off 5 bases at V and 4 bases at J, with 19 bases between the two ends. The CDR3 is 15 amino acids. CDR3 sequence: CASRLPGGARYEQYF. As DNA, the CDR3 is TGCGCCAGCAGATTGCCTGGGGGGGCGAGGTACGAGCAGTACTTC. The full variable domain, its missing parts supplied by reference TRBV5-1 and TRBJ2-7, is KAGVTQTPRYLIKTRGQQVTLSCSPISGHRSVSWYQQTPGQGLQFLFEYFSETQRNKGNFPGRFSGRQFSNSRSEMNVSTLELGDSALYLCASRLPGGARYEQYFGPGTRLTVT.

The chain is built from TRBV19 and TRBJ1-1; D remains ambiguous. In germline, CDR1 is LNHDA, CDR2 SQIVND (reference sequence). The CDR3 is made up of 11 amino acids. The ends were cut back, 8 bases at V and 7 bases at J, with 11 bases in the middle. CDR3 sequence: CASYTEGEAFF. CDR3 DNA sequence: TGTGCCAGTTACACGGAGGGTGAAGCTTTCTTT.

The chain combines TRBV28 with TRBJ2-2, with no clear D. Per the germline V gene, CDR1 is MDHEN and CDR2 is SYDVKM. V was pared by 5 bases and J by 5 bases, with 9 bases between. The CDR3 consists of 13 residues. The CDR3 coding sequence is TGTGCCAGCAGTCCCCAGGCGACCGGGGAGCTGTTTTTT. This codes for CASSPQATGELFF. Combining the CDR3 with reference TRBV28 and TRBJ2-2 gives the whole variable domain DVKVTQSSRYLVKRTGEKVFLECVQDMDHENMFWYRQDPGLGLRLIYFSYDVKMKEKGDIPEGYSVSREKKERFSLILESASTNQTSMYLCASSPQATGELFFGEGSRLTVL.

The rearrangement uses TRBV10-3 and TRBJ2-2; 8 positions agree with TRBD2. The V gene end was trimmed by 11 bases and the J gene end by 1 base; junction bases not matched to a gene: 6. CDR1 is ENHRY and CDR2 is SYGVKD in the germline V gene. CDR3 size: 14 residues. The CDR3 spells CAAQGLGNTGELFF. The CDR3, as DNA: TGTGCCGCGCAGGGACTAGGGAACACCGGGGAGCTGTTTTTT.

V gene TRBV28 combines with J gene TRBJ2-7, with D perhaps matching TRBD2 (6 bases). Trimming left V 1 base short and J 2 bases short, with 9 bases between. The CDR3 spans 14 residues. Germline CDR1 is MDHEN and CDR2 is SYDVKM. CDR3 sequence (DNA): TGTGCCAGCAGTTTATCAGGCGGGGCCTACGAGCAGTACTTC. This sequence encodes CASSLSGGAYEQYF.

This clone has a handful of counts. The chain couples TRBV6-2 or TRBV6-3 to TRBJ1-2, with 8 bases fitting TRBD1. Looked up from germline, CDR1 is MNHEY and CDR2 is SVGEGT. V shed 6 bases and J 5 bases; nucleotides not matched to a gene: 11. The CDR3 totals 15 residues. The CDR3 DNA reads TGTGCCAGCAGCCCCGGGACAGGATTCCCGTATGGCTACACCTTC. Amino acid sequence: CASSPGTGFPYGYTF.

In its sample, this clone was seen many times. Other DNA sequences in this specimen translate into the identical CDR3. The chain recombines TRBV6-5 with TRBJ2-5; the D gene is possibly TRBD1 (5 bases). CDR3 length: 16 residues. The germline V and J ends were trimmed by 2 bases and 2 bases, with 15 bases remaining between them. Germline loops: CDR1 MNHEY, CDR2 SVGAGI. This CDR3 is CASSYGATPAQETQYF. CDR3 nucleotide sequence: TGTGCCAGCAGTTACGGGGCTACCCCCGCGCAAGAGACCCAGTACTTC.

The rearrangement uses TRBV9 and TRBJ2-1; the D is unclear. This CDR3 region has 17 residues. The V end was cut by 4 bases, the J end by 0 bases, with 17 bases between. Germline V gene data show CDR1 as SGDLS and CDR2 as YYNGEE. CDR3 amino acids: CASSPKKTESSYNEQFF. The CDR3 DNA reads TGTGCCAGCAGCCCGAAGAAAACAGAGAGCTCCTACAATGAGCAGTTCTTC.

This clone has only one observation. The chain joins TRBV30 to TRBJ2-2, with D perhaps matching TRBD2 (5 bases). With 1 base removed from V and 5 bases from J, the gap between germline ends came to 11 bases. Germline CDR1 GTSNPN, CDR2 SVGIG (reference sequence). CDR3 size: 14 residues. As DNA, the CDR3 is TGTGCCTGGAGTGGGATAGCGTCTACCGGGGAGCTGTTTTTT. Its translation: CAWSGIASTGELFF.

This clone has just one count. This chain joins TRBV28 and TRBJ1-5; the match to TRBD1 covers 10 bases. Germline V gene data show CDR1 as MDHEN and CDR2 as SYDVKM. The CDR3 sequence is 17 residues long. With 4 bases clipped from V and 5 bases from J, the junction kept 11 bases outside the gene matches. CDR3 sequence reads: CASSSPGGTGVDQPQHF. Here the CDR3 DNA reads TGTGCCAGCAGTTCCCCCGGCGGGACAGGGGTGGATCAGCCCCAGCATTTT.

V is TRBV28 and J is TRBJ2-3; D is possibly TRBD2 (5 bases). Germline CDR1 MDHEN, CDR2 SYDVKM. CDR3 length: 13 residues. Trimming took 2 bases from V and 9 from J, leaving 12 bases between them. CDR3 nucleotides: TGTGCCAGCAGTTTAATAGCGTCATTCACGCAGTATTTT. Protein sequence: CASSLIASFTQYF.

This clone came up once. V and J are TRBV2 and TRBJ2-5, with 12 nucleotides matching TRBD1. The CDR3 is 14 amino acids. V lost 8 bases, J lost 4 bases, and 5 bases stayed unmatched. From germline, CDR1 is SNHLY and CDR2 FYNNEI. Here the CDR3 DNA reads TGTGCCAGCGGGACAGGGGGCGCGGGAGAGACCCAGTACTTC. Its protein product is CASGTGGAGETQYF.

The CDR3 coding sequence is TGTGCCAGTAAGAGGGACTACAATCAGCCCCAGCATTTT. It specifies CASKRDYNQPQHF. The chain has TRBV19 and TRBJ1-5; perhaps TRBD1 as D (5 bases). Germline CDR1 and CDR2: LNHDA and SQIVND (reference sequence). Trimming removed 7 bases from V and 3 bases from J, with 10 bases in between. The CDR3 has 13 residues. Together with reference TRBV19 and TRBJ1-5, the CDR3 gives the full variable domain: DGGITQSPKYLFRKEGQNVTLSCEQNLNHDAMYWYRQDPGQGLRLIYYSQIVNDFQKGDIAEGYSVSREKKESFPLTVTSAQKNPTAFYLCASKRDYNQPQHFGDGTRLSIL.

V usage is TRBV3-1 (or the pseudogene TRBV3-2) and J usage is TRBJ2-5; TRBD2 matches at 12 bases. The CDR3 totals 16 residues. The V gene end was trimmed by 4 bases and the J gene end by 4 bases; junction bases not matched to a gene: 7. Germline CDR1 LGHDT, CDR2 YNNKEL (reference sequence). DNA for the CDR3: TGTGCCAGCAGCCGGGCACTAGCGGGAGGTGGAGAGACCCAGTACTTC. Translation: CASSRALAGGGETQYF.

The chain is built from TRBV11-2 and TRBJ2-7, with a weak D call TRBD2 (5 bases). V lost 6 bases to trimming and J lost 0 bases, with 15 bases between them. This CDR3 is 15 amino acids long. CDR1 is SGHAT and CDR2 is FQNNGV in the germline V gene. The CDR3 reads CASRKPGTRSYEQYF. For the CDR3, the DNA is TGTGCCAGCAGGAAGCCGGGAACGCGCTCCTACGAGCAGTACTTC. Combining the CDR3 with reference TRBV11-2 and TRBJ2-7 gives the whole variable domain EAGVAQSPRYKIIEKRQSVAFWCNPISGHATLYWYQQILGQGPKLLIQFQNNGVVDDSQLPKDRFSAERLKGVDSTLKIQPAKLEDSAVYLCASRKPGTRSYEQYFGPGTRLTVT.

This clone was observed a handful of times. The chain combines TRBV4-1 with TRBJ2-6, with 7 bases that match TRBD2. Germline CDR1 MGHRA, CDR2 YSYEKL. With V trimmed by 4 bases and J by 0 bases, 3 bases remained unmatched. The CDR3 consists of 16 residues. CDR3 protein: CASSLTGGSGANVLTF. DNA for the CDR3: TGCGCCAGCAGCCTGACGGGGGGCTCTGGGGCCAACGTCCTGACTTTC.